This T cell receptor (beta chain) was observed in a study of T cell responses to AZD1222 COVID-19 vaccine. The repertoire was sequenced with immunoSEQ multiplex PCR; TCRdb's copy has only in-frame clones and lacks some. The sample shows 100,000 to 120,000 clones, roughly 92% of them seen only once. This clone showed up just once. The antigen remains unidentified. Second-dose groups at about 4 or about 12 weeks were pooled. Findings and caveats of the study: The peak T cell response came first, and repertoires were sampled only after it. Clonal diversity was possibly underestimated, and the donors were mostly white British, with more females. Vaccine-associated CD4 TCRs spanned spike, dominant at 160-218 and 743-854.

The CDR3 is 15 residues long. The V gene's germline CDR1 is SNHLY and CDR2 FYNNEI. V dropped 6 bases and J dropped 4; count of bases not matched to a gene: 11. The chain combines TRBV2 with TRBJ1-1; 7 bases match TRBD1. This receptor was obtained from an adult who received the AZD1222 COVID-19 vaccine. The starting material was peripheral blood, obtained 28 days after the second AZD1222 dose. The CDR3 bases are TGTGCCAGCAGGCCTCATGTCGACAGGGCCACTGAAGCTTTCTTT. Its translation is CASRPHVDRATEAFF.